A few counts support the clone carrying this TCR beta chain. The antigen is undetermined. These data originate in a study of T cells after yellow fever vaccination. Findings and caveats of the study: Among primary-vaccination clones, most reappeared after the booster, at approximately 97% for CD4 and approximately 90% for CD8.

CDR3 length: 13 residues. Per germline, CDR1 SGHRS and CDR2 YFSETQ. Trimming removed 4 bases from V and 4 bases from J, with 11 bases in between. Using its own MiXCR run on the 5' RACE reads, TCRdb lists one record per CDR3 protein. The sample has over 300,000 distinct CDR3 sequences, roughly 4% seen once; the top ten hold approximately 23%. The clonotype originates from a man between 18 and 35 years old who received the YFV17D yellow fever vaccine. Sequences were derived from PBMCs, sampled 5 days after the yellow fever booster vaccination. This chain uses TRBV5-1 with TRBJ2-5; either TRBD1 or TRBD2 may fit D (5 bases each). CDR3 residues: CASSRDRTETQYF. The DNA of the CDR3 is TGCGCCAGCAGCCGGGACCGGACAGAGACCCAGTACTTC.